This paragraph reports one T cell receptor (beta chain). Trimming removed 5 bases at V and 6 bases at J, with 13 bases between. Germline CDR1 reads SGHTA; CDR2 reads FQGTGA. There are 14 residues in the CDR3. Profiling relied on immunoSEQ multiplex PCR, and the TCRdb table lists in-frame clones only, not all of them. The sample contains 84,000 or so clones, around four fifths of which appear only once. These data are taken from a study of blood T cell repertoires in COVID-19. This clonotype was obtained from a man aged 80 or over with active or convalescent COVID-19. The sequencing sample was made of peripheral blood. This chain connects TRBV7-3 to TRBJ2-2; perhaps TRBD1 as D (6 bases). CDR3 protein: CASSASGVAGELFF. The CDR3 DNA is TGTGCCAGCAGCGCATCAGGGGTTGCCGGGGAGCTGTTTTTT.